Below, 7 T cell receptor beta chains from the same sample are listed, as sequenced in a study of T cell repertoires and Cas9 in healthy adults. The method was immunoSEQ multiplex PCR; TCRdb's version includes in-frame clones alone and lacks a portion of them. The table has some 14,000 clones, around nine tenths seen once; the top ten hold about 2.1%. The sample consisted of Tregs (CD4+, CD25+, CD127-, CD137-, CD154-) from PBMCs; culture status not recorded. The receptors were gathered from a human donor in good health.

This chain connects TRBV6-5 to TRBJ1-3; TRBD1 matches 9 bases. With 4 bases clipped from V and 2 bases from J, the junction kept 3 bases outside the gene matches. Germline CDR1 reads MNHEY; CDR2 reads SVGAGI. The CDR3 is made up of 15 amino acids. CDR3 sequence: CASSLQGAAGNTIYF. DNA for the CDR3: TGTGCCAGCAGTTTACAGGGGGCAGCTGGAAACACCATATATTTT.

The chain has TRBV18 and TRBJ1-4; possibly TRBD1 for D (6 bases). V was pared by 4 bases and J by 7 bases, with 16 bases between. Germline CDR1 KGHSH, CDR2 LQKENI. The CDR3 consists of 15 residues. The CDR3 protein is CASSLGQQHTEKLFF. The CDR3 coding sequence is TGTGCCAGCTCACTCGGACAGCAGCATACTGAAAAACTGTTTTTT.

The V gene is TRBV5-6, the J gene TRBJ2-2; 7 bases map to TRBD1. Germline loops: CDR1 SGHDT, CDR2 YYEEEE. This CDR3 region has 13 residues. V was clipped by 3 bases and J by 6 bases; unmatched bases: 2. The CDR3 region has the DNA TGTGCCAGCAGCTCGACAGGGCCCGGGGAGCTGTTTTTT. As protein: CASSSTGPGELFF.

DNA of the CDR3: TGTGCCAGCAGCCTCGAGACAGGACTTAATGAAAAACTGTTTTTT. Translating it yields CASSLETGLNEKLFF. The chain has TRBV4-2 and TRBJ1-4; D may be TRBD1 (6 bases). V lost 4 bases and J lost 4, with 13 bases in between. CDR1 and CDR2 (germline): LGHNA, YNFKEQ. The CDR3 runs to 15 residues.

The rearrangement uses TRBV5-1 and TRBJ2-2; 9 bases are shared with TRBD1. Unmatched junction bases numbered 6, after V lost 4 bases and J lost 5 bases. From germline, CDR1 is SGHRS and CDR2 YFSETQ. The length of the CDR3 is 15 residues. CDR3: CASSPNRGQTGELFF. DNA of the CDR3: TGCGCCAGCAGCCCAAACAGGGGGCAAACCGGGGAGCTGTTTTTT.

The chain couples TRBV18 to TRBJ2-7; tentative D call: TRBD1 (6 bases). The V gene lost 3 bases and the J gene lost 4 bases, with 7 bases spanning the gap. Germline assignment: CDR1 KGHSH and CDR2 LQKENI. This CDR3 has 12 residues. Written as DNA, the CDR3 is TGTGCCAGCTCACCCACAGGGTACGAGCAGTACTTC. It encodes CASSPTGYEQYF.

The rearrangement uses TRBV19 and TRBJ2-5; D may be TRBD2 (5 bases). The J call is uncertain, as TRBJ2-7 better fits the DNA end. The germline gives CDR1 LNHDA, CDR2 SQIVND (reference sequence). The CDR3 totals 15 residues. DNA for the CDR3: TGTGCCAGTAGCGCCCGACTATGGGGCTCCTACGAGCAGTACTTC. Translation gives CASSARLWGSYEQYF.